These T cell receptor beta chains were read from a single sample in a study of blood T cell repertoires in COVID-19. The protocol was immunoSEQ multiplex PCR, while the TCRdb copy is restricted to in-frame clones and leaves out a portion. This sample has 230,000 or so clones, with roughly 89% found just once. The sample taken for sequencing was PBMCs or T cells enriched from blood (not recorded which). These receptors all stem from a woman aged 40-49 years with acute COVID-19. CDR3s include the opening cysteine and the closing phenylalanine or tryptophan. D genes are given only for firm matches. Size is omitted from some rows. Given values are once, few, many or a class for expanded clones.

CDR3nt | CDR3aa | j_gene | d_gene | v_gene | abundance
TGTGCCAGCAGTTTATATGGCTTCAGCTCTGGAAACACCATATATTTT | CASSLYGFSSGNTIYF | TRBJ1-3 | . | TRBV27 | .
TGTGCCAGCAGCCTGAACCAACTAGCGGGGATCACAGATACGCAGTATTTT | CASSLNQLAGITDTQYF | TRBJ2-3 | TRBD2 | TRBV3-1/TRBV3-2 | .
TGTGCCAGCAGCTTGGAGACTAGGTCAGCGGGCTTCACCTATGGCTACACCTTC | CASSLETRSAGFTYGYTF | TRBJ1-2 | . | TRBV7-8 | .
TGTGCCAGTAGCCAAACCCGGACAGTACATGAGCAGTTCTTC | CASSQTRTVHEQFF | TRBJ2-1 | . | TRBV19 | .
TGTGCCAGCAGCCCGGCGGGTTCGGGCACCGGGGAGCTGTTTTTT | CASSPAGSGTGELFF | TRBJ2-2 | . | TRBV7-3 | .
TGTGCCAGTAGTATAGGGTTGGGGGGAGGAGCCCAAGAGACCCAGTACTTC | CASSIGLGGGAQETQYF | TRBJ2-5 | . | TRBV19 | .
TGCGCCAGCAGTAGCATGAACACTGAAGCTTTCTTT | CASSSMNTEAFF | TRBJ1-1 | . | TRBV10-2 | few
TGTGCCAGCACCCAGAATCCAAGCTCCTATAATTCACCCCTCCACTTT | CASTQNPSSYNSPLHF | TRBJ1-6 | . | TRBV27 | .
TGTGCCACCAGTGATCCTCAGGGGGCCTACAATGAGCAGTTCTTC | CATSDPQGAYNEQFF | TRBJ2-1 | TRBD1 | TRBV24-1 | .
TGTGCCAGCAGCGTCGATCCTAGGGGGCGCTTAGGAGATACGCAGTATTTT | CASSVDPRGRLGDTQYF | TRBJ2-3 | TRBD1 | TRBV9 | .
TGTGCCAGTAGTACAAGAAATCCCAGACAGGTTGGTGATGAGCAGTTCTTC | CASSTRNPRQVGDEQFF | TRBJ2-1 | . | TRBV19 | .
TGTGCCAGCAGCTTAGGGAGGGTTAGGACTGAAGCTTTCTTT | CASSLGRVRTEAFF | TRBJ1-1 | . | TRBV7-2 | .
TGTGCCAGCAGCCCTCTACTAGCGGGGAGCTCCTACGAGCAGTACTTC | CASSPLLAGSSYEQYF | TRBJ2-7 | TRBD2 | TRBV14 | few
TGTGCCAGCAGTTTGACTAGCGGGGGTCCAGATACGCAGTATTTT | CASSLTSGGPDTQYF | TRBJ2-3 | TRBD2 | TRBV6-4 | few
TGTGCCAGCAGCTTAGGGGGACTTAATGAAAAACTGTTTTTT | CASSLGGLNEKLFF | TRBJ1-4 | . | TRBV7-3 | few
TGCGCCAGCAGTTCAGGGTTCAACACTGAAGCTTTCTTT | CASSSGFNTEAFF | TRBJ1-1 | . | TRBV5-1 | few
TGCGCCAGCAGCCAACCGGGGGAGGGGACTGAAGCTTTCTTT | CASSQPGEGTEAFF | TRBJ1-1 | . | TRBV4-1 | .
TGTGCCAGCAGCTTGGACCTCCGGGGGAAGACTGAAGCTTTCTTT | CASSLDLRGKTEAFF | TRBJ1-1 | . | TRBV5-5 | .
TGTGCCAGCAGCGCCACCGGACAGGGCGCCTTTGAAGCTTTCTTT | CASSATGQGAFEAFF | TRBJ1-1 | TRBD1 | TRBV9 | .
TGTGCCAGTAGTATAGGCAGGAACACTGAAGCTTTCTTT | CASSIGRNTEAFF | TRBJ1-1 | . | TRBV19 | .
TGTGCCAGCAGCCCCGAGGGCAGAACTAATCAGCCCCAGCATTTT | CASSPEGRTNQPQHF | TRBJ1-5 | . | TRBV7-9 | .
TGTGCCAGTAGTATCAGACAGGGAGTACCCACCGGGGAGCTGTTTTTT | CASSIRQGVPTGELFF | TRBJ2-2 | TRBD1 | TRBV19 | few
TGTGCCATTACTAATCCCTGGACAGGGACTGGCTACACCTTC | CAITNPWTGTGYTF | TRBJ1-2 | TRBD1 | TRBV19 | .
TGTGCCAGCAGTAGAGGTCAGGGGCAAGAGACCCAGTACTTC | CASSRGQGQETQYF | TRBJ2-5 | . | TRBV6-5 | .
TGCGCCACTTCAGACAGGGAAGAAAATGGCTACACCTTC | CATSDREENGYTF | TRBJ1-2 | TRBD1 | TRBV5-1 | once
TGTGCCAGCCGGGTGGGAGCTAACTATGGCTACACCTTC | CASRVGANYGYTF | TRBJ1-2 | . | TRBV28 | .
TGTGCCAGCAGCCAGCAGGGGAGGGGTGAGCAGTTCTTC | CASSQQGRGEQFF | TRBJ2-1 | . | TRBV7-3 | .
TGTGCCACCAGTGATTTGGGAGGGGGGGGAGAGACCCAGTACTTC | CATSDLGGGGETQYF | TRBJ2-5 | . | TRBV24-1 | .
TGTGCCAGCAGTGAGGGTCAGGGGGATGCTCAGCCCCAGCATTTT | CASSEGQGDAQPQHF | TRBJ1-5 | TRBD1 | TRBV25-1 | .
TGTGCCAGCAGCTTAGCCCATCCCACTGAAGCTTTCTTT | CASSLAHPTEAFF | TRBJ1-1 | . | TRBV7-2 | .
TGCGCCAGCAGCTTGGGACAGGGTGGCTACACCTTC | CASSLGQGGYTF | TRBJ1-2 | TRBD1 | TRBV5-1 | .
TGTGCCAGTCTGGGTCAGGGCGGTACTGAAGCTTTCTTT | CASLGQGGTEAFF | TRBJ1-1 | . | TRBV19 | .
TGCAGCGTTGGGGACAGGGCAATCGGTACTGAAGCTTTCTTT | CSVGDRAIGTEAFF | TRBJ1-1 | TRBD1 | TRBV29-1 | .
TGTGCCAGCAGCCTTAGGCCCGCGGGCGGCACTGAAGCTTTCTTT | CASSLRPAGGTEAFF | TRBJ1-1 | . | TRBV7-8 | .
TGCGCCAGCAGCTTGGCCTTTAGGACAGGGGGATCCAATGAGCAGTTCTTC | CASSLAFRTGGSNEQFF | TRBJ2-1 | TRBD1 | TRBV5-1 | .
TGTGCCAGCAGCTTCGGGGGGGGCACAGATACGCAGTATTTT | CASSFGGGTDTQYF | TRBJ2-3 | TRBD2 | TRBV7-2 | .
TGTGCCAGCAGTATTCAGGGGGGAACCGGGGAGCTGTTTTTT | CASSIQGGTGELFF | TRBJ2-2 | . | TRBV6-1 | .
TGTGCCAGCAGTTTAATCGGGACAGGGGGCGATGGCTACACCTTC | CASSLIGTGGDGYTF | TRBJ1-2 | TRBD1 | TRBV27 | .
TGTGCCACCAGTGACGGACTAAGCTCCTACAATGAGCAGTTCTTC | CATSDGLSSYNEQFF | TRBJ2-1 | . | TRBV24-1 | .
TGTGCCAGCAGTCCTGTTCAAGGGGGCAATCAGCCCCAGCATTTT | CASSPVQGGNQPQHF | TRBJ1-5 | . | TRBV6-5 | .
TGCAGCGTTGAATACGGCACTGAAGCTTTCTTT | CSVEYGTEAFF | TRBJ1-1 | . | TRBV29-1 | once